This TCR beta chain was captured by sequencing in a study of OX40 agonist ivuxolimab in advanced cancers. Turning to the study itself: Two patients with cutaneous melanoma and one with hepatocellular carcinoma, three in total, showed partial responses.

The repertoire was sequenced with immunoSEQ multiplex PCR; TCRdb's copy has only in-frame clones and lacks some. The sample lists 30,000 to 40,000 clones, roughly nine tenths seen once, with 7% to 10% in the top ten. This sample comprised CD4+ or CD8+ T cells sorted from blood, obtained in a trial of the OX40 agonist ivuxolimab. The receptor was derived from an adult with an advanced solid tumor such as melanoma, head and neck, liver or kidney cancer.

As DNA, the CDR3 is TGTGCCAGCAGTGAAATGTCGGGGGACGAGCAGTACTTC. It specifies CASSEMSGDEQYF. J is TRBJ2-7 and V is TRBV2, with D perhaps matching TRBD2 (6 bases). CDR1 and CDR2 (germline): SNHLY, FYNNEI. The CDR3 runs to 13 residues. V lost 2 bases and J 5 bases, leaving 10 bases between the germline ends.